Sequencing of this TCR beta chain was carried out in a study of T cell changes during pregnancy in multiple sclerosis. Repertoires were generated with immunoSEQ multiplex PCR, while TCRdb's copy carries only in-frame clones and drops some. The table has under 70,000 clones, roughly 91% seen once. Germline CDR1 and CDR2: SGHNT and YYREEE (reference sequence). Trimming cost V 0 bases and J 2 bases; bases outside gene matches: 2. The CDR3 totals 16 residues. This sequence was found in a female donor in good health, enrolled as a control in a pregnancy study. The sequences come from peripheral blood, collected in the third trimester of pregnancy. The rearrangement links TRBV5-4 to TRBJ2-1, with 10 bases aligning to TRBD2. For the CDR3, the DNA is TGTGCCAGCAGCTTGGAGAGCGGGAGGGCCTACAATGAGCAGTTCTTC. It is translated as CASSLESGRAYNEQFF.